These 11 T cell receptor beta chains were all obtained from the same sample, sequenced in a study of blood T cell repertoires in COVID-19. The method was immunoSEQ multiplex PCR; TCRdb's version includes in-frame clones alone and lacks a portion of them. The repertoire has a few hundred thousand clones, around nine tenths of them found once; the top ten carry roughly 15%. Sequencing was carried out using PBMCs or T cells enriched from blood (not recorded which). These receptors came from a woman aged 45 to 65 with acute COVID-19.

V usage is TRBV5-4 and J usage is TRBJ2-3; 12 bases align to TRBD1. V trimming: 4 bases; J trimming: 1 base; junction bases outside the gene matches: 7. CDR3 length: 17 amino acids. Germline V gene lookup returns CDR1 SGHNT and CDR2 YYREEE (reference sequence). CDR3 sequence (DNA): TGTGCCAGCAGCCCCATAGGGACAGGGGGCGGCACAGATACGCAGTATTTT. Protein sequence: CASSPIGTGGGTDTQYF.

The rearrangement uses TRBV30 and TRBJ1-2; 7 nucleotides agree with TRBD1. Germline CDR1 and CDR2: GTSNPN and SVGIG (reference sequence). This CDR3 comprises 12 residues. The J segment lost 4 bases and the V segment lost 2 bases, leaving 1 base of the junction unmatched. DNA for the CDR3: TGTGCCTGGAGTAGGACAGGCTATGGCTACACCTTC. Translating it yields CAWSRTGYGYTF.

The rearrangement joins TRBV19 to TRBJ1-1, with a possible D match to TRBD1 (5 bases). V shed 4 bases and J shed 0 bases, with 9 bases lying between them. Germline CDR1 reads LNHDA; CDR2 reads SQIVND (reference sequence). This CDR3 is 14 amino acids long. The CDR3 region has the DNA TGTGCCAGTAGTACCTTACAGGTGAACACTGAAGCTTTCTTT. It yields the protein CASSTLQVNTEAFF.

This clone was recorded a few times. The rearrangement uses TRBV18 and TRBJ1-6, with D unclear. Trimming took off 2 bases at V and 0 bases at J, with 11 bases between the two ends. The CDR3 is made up of 17 amino acids. Germline lookup yields CDR1 KGHSH and CDR2 LQKENI. The CDR3 nucleotides are TGTGCCAGCTCACCAAAACAGATCTTCTCCTATAATTCACCCCTCCACTTT. Translated, it gives CASSPKQIFSYNSPLHF.

This chain joins TRBV12-3 or TRBV12-4 and TRBJ1-1; unclear D gene. This CDR3 spans 13 amino acids. Trimming stripped 0 bases from V and 3 bases from J, with 5 bases between. CDR3 DNA: TGTGCCAGCAGTTTAGCCCAGGACACTGAAGCTTTCTTT. Translating it yields CASSLAQDTEAFF.

The chain has TRBV5-5 and TRBJ2-7; no clear D gene. The germline gives CDR1 SGHKS, CDR2 YYEKEE (reference sequence). The CDR3 sequence is 13 residues long. V shed 0 bases and J shed 0 bases, with 4 bases lying between them. In nucleotides, the CDR3 is TGTGCCAGCAGCTTGGGCTACTCCTACGAGCAGTACTTC. Its protein is CASSLGYSYEQYF.

As regards this clone: The junction differs from germline at one of its ends, possibly a read error. V usage is TRBV7-9 and J usage is TRBJ2-7, with 8 bases identical to TRBD2. Germline V gene sequence: CDR1 SEHNR, CDR2 FQNEAQ (reference sequence). The CDR3 runs 13 residues. CDR3 nucleotides: TGTGCCAGCAGCTTAGAGGTTAGCGGGGTGCCGGGGTTC. It yields the protein CASSLEVSGVPGF.

A single count supports this clone. V gene TRBV3-1 (or the pseudogene TRBV3-2) combines with J gene TRBJ2-2; TRBD2 agrees at 7 bases. Germline V gene lookup returns CDR1 LGHDT and CDR2 YNNKEL (reference sequence). There are 15 residues in the CDR3. With V trimmed by 1 base and J by 6 bases, 5 bases remained unmatched. Here the CDR3 DNA reads TGTGCCAGCAGCCAAGTGGCGGGAGTATCCGGGGAGCTGTTTTTT. Its protein product is CASSQVAGVSGELFF.

The V gene is TRBV25-1, the J gene TRBJ2-1, with 12 bases fitting TRBD2. The germline CDR1 and CDR2 sequences are MGHDK and SYGVNS. After removal of 6 bases from V and 9 bases from J, the junction contained 0 bases not matched to a gene. The CDR3 sequence is 12 residues long. Here the CDR3 DNA reads TGTGCCAGCAGGACTAGCGGGAGTGAGCAGTTCTTC. Protein sequence: CASRTSGSEQFF.

The genes are TRBV3-1 (or the pseudogene TRBV3-2) and TRBJ2-5, with TRBD1 as a possible D gene (5 bases). V lost 1 base to trimming and J lost 3 bases, with 6 bases between them. The germline V gene encodes CDR1 LGHDT and CDR2 YNNKEL (reference sequence). This CDR3 contains 13 residues. The CDR3 loop reads CASSQVQEETQYF. CDR3 DNA: TGTGCCAGCAGCCAAGTACAGGAAGAGACCCAGTACTTC.

This chain links TRBV28 with TRBJ1-5, with unresolved D. The CDR3 length is 12 residues. The ends were cut back, 5 bases at V and 7 bases at J, with 9 bases in the middle. CDR1 and CDR2 (germline): MDHEN, SYDVKM. The CDR3 nucleotides read TGTGCCAGCAGTACCCTATTACAGCCCCAGCATTTT. This encodes CASSTLLQPQHF.